Listed below are T cell receptor beta chains from one sample, sequenced in a study of T cells expressing NK-cell markers. TCRdb re-called the 5' RACE reads and catalogs CDR3 proteins one per entry, DNA excluded. This sample's table reports about 460,000 distinct CDR3 sequences. Sequenced material: blood T cells: a sorted CD56 or NKG2C T cell subset, CD4+ or CD8+ T cells, or bulk PBMC T cells (not recorded which). Every receptor here comes from a woman aged 45-59 years in good health. CDR3s include the opening cysteine and the closing phenylalanine or tryptophan.

J: TRBJ2-3
length: 14
V: TRBV12-3/TRBV12-4
CDR3: CASSLAGARNTQYF

J: TRBJ1-6
length: 16
V: TRBV6-5
CDR3: CASTPRTALNDSPLHF

J: TRBJ1-1
length: 11
V: TRBV12-3/TRBV12-4
CDR3: CASSFPMQTFF

J: TRBJ2-6
length: 17
V: TRBV15
CDR3: CATSREGTLSGANVLTF

J: TRBJ2-1
length: 13
V: TRBV10-1
CDR3: CASTPGGMNEQFF

J: TRBJ2-3
length: 16
V: TRBV5-1
CDR3: CASSLGSSGRVDTQYF

J: TRBJ2-3
length: 17
V: TRBV20-1
CDR3: CSASLGLAGGLTDTQYF

J: TRBJ2-2
length: 14
V: TRBV7-2
CDR3: CASRLAGGPGELFF

J: TRBJ2-7
length: 14
V: TRBV6-5
CDR3: CASSSGQGFYEQYF

J: TRBJ2-1
length: 15
V: TRBV5-1
CDR3: CASRGLEEIGNEQFF

J: TRBJ2-2
length: 13
V: TRBV5-1
CDR3: CASEKGGSGELFF

J: TRBJ1-3
length: 15
V: TRBV7-2
CDR3: CASSLTQGRIGTIYF

J: TRBJ2-5
length: 15
V: TRBV3-1
CDR3: CASSQEGVRRETQYF

J: TRBJ1-4
length: 13
V: TRBV7-9
CDR3: CASSPAPTEKLFF

J: TRBJ1-1
length: 13
V: TRBV6-4
CDR3: CASSPGAPPEAFF

J: TRBJ1-3
length: 14
V: TRBV20-1
CDR3: CSASRDSSGNTIYF

J: TRBJ2-2
length: 14
V: TRBV6-5
CDR3: CASRLAVNTGELFF

J: TRBJ2-1
length: 13
V: TRBV12-3/TRBV12-4
CDR3: CATTEGVSNEQFF

J: TRBJ2-1
length: 13
V: TRBV18
CDR3: CASSPLAGTEQFF

J: TRBJ2-4
length: 15
V: TRBV20-1
CDR3: CSARASGQGENIQYF

J: TRBJ2-1
length: 13
V: TRBV29-1
CDR3: CSVGAPDVNEQFF

J: TRBJ2-5
length: 13
V: TRBV6-5
CDR3: CASTRDPGETQYF

J: TRBJ2-5
length: 16
V: TRBV25-1
CDR3: CASSETSGRVGETQYF

J: TRBJ2-3
length: 16
V: TRBV4-2
CDR3: CASSQALGLNTDTQYF

J: TRBJ2-2
length: 16
V: TRBV5-1
CDR3: CASSSTSGGGPGELFF

J: TRBJ2-7
length: 15
V: TRBV12-3/TRBV12-4
CDR3: CASSYDRGNRYEQYF

J: TRBJ1-1
length: 11
V: TRBV7-9
CDR3: CASSYLTEAFF

J: TRBJ1-4
length: 14
V: TRBV14
CDR3: CASSQTALNEKLFF

J: TRBJ2-4
length: 18
V: TRBV28
CDR3: CASSFLGRQMKEMWLQYF